A single sample is the source of the 15 T cell receptor beta chains below, sequenced in a study of blood T cells in healthy people across ages. A J-beta primer mix and a sample-barcoded 5' primer were used in a second PCR of roughly 7 to 12 cycles. One entry per CDR3 protein results from TCRdb running MiXCR on the 5' RACE reads. In the table there are 700,000 to 950,000 distinct CDR3 sequences, about 42% of which are singletons. Sequencing input: blood. These receptors originate from a woman aged 55-70 years in good health.

The chain employs TRBV28 and TRBJ2-3; the D is unclear. V was shortened by 6 bases and J by 0 bases, with 10 bases between the two germline ends. The germline V gene has CDR1 MDHEN and CDR2 SYDVKM. The CDR3 totals 14 residues. For the CDR3, the DNA is TGTGCCAGCAGAGACATACAAAGCACAGATACGCAGTATTTT. Residues: CASRDIQSTDTQYF.

About this clonotype itself: It may be a read error: a sequence one base away is much more abundant. This chain uses TRBV4-3 with TRBJ2-5; TRBD1 or TRBD2 may be the D gene (6 bases each). V was cut by 0 bases and J by 11 bases, with 13 bases left in between. Looked up from germline, CDR1 is LGHNA and CDR2 is YSLEER. This CDR3 region has 13 residues. The CDR3 DNA is TGCGCCAGCAGCCAAGAGGGGGGCTGGGTGCAGTACTTC. Residues: CASSQEGGWVQYF.

In its sample, this clonotype was seen a few times. One end of the junction does not line up with germline, which may come from a read error. V usage is TRBV28 and J usage is TRBJ2-3, with 11 bases matching TRBD2. CDR1 is MDHEN, CDR2 SYDVKM, per germline. The length of the CDR3 is 15 residues. CDR3 protein: CAGSLAGGPTDTQYF. CDR3 nucleotides: TGTGCCGGCAGTTTAGCGGGGGGGCCAACAGATACGCAGTATTTT.

This clonotype has a handful of counts. The CDR3 sequence is CASSRDRTANEKLFF. Written as DNA, the CDR3 is TGTGCCAGCAGTCGTGACAGAACCGCTAATGAAAAACTGTTTTTT. The chain couples TRBV2 to TRBJ1-4; possibly TRBD1 for D (5 bases). The CDR3 spans 15 residues. CDR1 is SNHLY and CDR2 is FYNNEI in the germline V gene. V was clipped by 5 bases and J by 3 bases, with 13 bases between them.

This clonotype was detected only a few times. The genes are TRBV6-2 or TRBV6-3 and TRBJ2-4; D not resolved. Judging by the DNA end, TRBJ2-7 fits better; the J call may be wrong. The CDR3 runs 11 residues. Germline V gives CDR1 MNHEY, CDR2 SVGEGT. Written as DNA, the CDR3 is TGTGCCAGCAGTTACTCGTTCGAGCAGTACTTC. Translating gives CASSYSFEQYF.

On this clonotype: A much larger clone lies a single base off, so this may be a read error. The V and J genes are TRBV10-3 and TRBJ2-5; D might be TRBD2 (5 bases). The CDR3 is 15 amino acids. The germline V gene encodes CDR1 ENHRY and CDR2 SYGVKD. V was clipped by 4 bases and J by 2 bases, with 14 bases between them. In DNA form, the CDR3 reads TGTGCCATCAGTGCGGAATTGGGGAGACAAGAGACCCAGTACTTC. Translation: CAISAELGRQETQYF.

This chain uses TRBV5-8 with TRBJ1-1; no clear D gene. The CDR3 runs to 14 residues. Germline CDR1 is SGHTS and CDR2 is YDEGEE. Trimming removed 10 bases at V and 4 bases at J, with 20 bases between. Here the CDR3 DNA reads TGTGCCCAAAACCTCCTTGGGGATCTCACTGAAGCTTTCTTT. Translating gives CAQNLLGDLTEAFF.

The chain links TRBV20-1 to TRBJ2-3; D is uncertain. CDR3 length equals 13 residues. Per germline, CDR1 DFQATT and CDR2 SNEGSKA (reference sequence). V shed 8 bases and J shed 2 bases, with 14 bases lying between them. The CDR3 coding sequence is TGCAGTACACGCTCCTACTCCACAGATACGCAGTATTTT. Its translation: CSTRSYSTDTQYF.

This chain uses TRBV7-2 with TRBJ2-1, with 14 bases identical to TRBD2. The J call is in doubt because the DNA end fits TRBJ2-7 better. Germline V gene data show CDR1 as SGHTA and CDR2 as FQGNSA. The CDR3 is 19 residues long. CDR3 region: CASSLEGLAGAGSYNEQYF. In nucleotides, the CDR3 is TGTGCCAGCAGCTTAGAGGGACTAGCGGGAGCAGGCTCCTACAATGAGCAGTACTTC.

V is TRBV28 and J is TRBJ2-5, with 8 bases fitting TRBD1. The V gene end was trimmed by 3 bases and the J gene end by 5 bases; junction bases not matched to a gene: 11. The CDR3 covers 16 residues. The germline V gene encodes CDR1 MDHEN and CDR2 SYDVKM. DNA of the CDR3: TGTGCCAGCAGTTTCCTTGGACAGGGACCCCCGGAGACCCAGTACTTC. As protein: CASSFLGQGPPETQYF.

There are a few counts of this clonotype. This rearrangement joins TRBV10-3 to TRBJ2-5; 10 bases align to TRBD1. TRBJ2-7 explains the end of the DNA better; the J call may be wrong. Germline-derived CDR1 and CDR2 are ENHRY and SYGVKD. The CDR3 length is 14 residues. CDR3 nucleotide sequence: TGTGCCATCAGTGAGTGGGACAGGGGCAACGAGCAGTACTTC. It is translated as CAISEWDRGNEQYF.

The chain combines TRBV7-2 with TRBJ1-5; 7 bases are a match to TRBD1. The germline CDR1 and CDR2 sequences are SGHTA and FQGNSA. The CDR3 runs to 17 residues. J was trimmed by 5 bases and V by 5 bases; bases with no gene match: 15. The CDR3 coding sequence is TGTGCCAGCAGCCTAAGCCTACAGGGGCGAGTTTATCAGCCCCAGCATTTT. Amino acid sequence: CASSLSLQGRVYQPQHF.

This clonotype occurred many times. The chain combines TRBV20-1 with TRBJ2-3; D uncertain. V gave up 2 bases and J gave up 2 bases, with 8 bases separating them. The germline V gene encodes CDR1 DFQATT and CDR2 SNEGSKA (reference sequence). The CDR3 extends over 13 amino acids. The CDR3 nucleotides are TGCAGTGCTAGAACCAGGCCCACAGATACGCAGTATTTT. Translation gives CSARTRPTDTQYF.

This clonotype was counted only a few times. The V call is TRBV7-2, the J call TRBJ1-2; 8 bases agree with TRBD1. Trimming cost V 5 bases and J 7 bases; bases outside gene matches: 15. The V gene's germline CDR1 is SGHTA and CDR2 FQGNSA. This CDR3 spans 16 amino acids. CDR3 DNA: TGTGCCAGCAGCCCCCAATCAGGACAGGGAGGAGGTGGCTACACCTTC. Encoded protein: CASSPQSGQGGGGYTF. Using reference TRBV7-2 and TRBJ1-2 for the parts outside the CDR3, the full variable domain is GAGVSQSPSNKVTEKGKDVELRCDPISGHTALYWYRQSLGQGLEFLIYFQGNSAPDKSGLPSDRFSAERTGGSVSTLTIQRTQQEDSAVYLCASSPQSGQGGGGYTFGSGTRLTVV.

This chain connects TRBV29-1 to TRBJ2-7; 9 nucleotides match TRBD1. CDR1 SQVTM and CDR2 ANQGSEA come from the germline V gene. This CDR3 is built from 14 residues. V shed 5 bases and J 1 base; nucleotides not matched to a gene: 6. The CDR3 region has the DNA TGCAGCGTTTCCGGGACAGGGTTTTCCTACGAGCAGTACTTC. This codes for CSVSGTGFSYEQYF.